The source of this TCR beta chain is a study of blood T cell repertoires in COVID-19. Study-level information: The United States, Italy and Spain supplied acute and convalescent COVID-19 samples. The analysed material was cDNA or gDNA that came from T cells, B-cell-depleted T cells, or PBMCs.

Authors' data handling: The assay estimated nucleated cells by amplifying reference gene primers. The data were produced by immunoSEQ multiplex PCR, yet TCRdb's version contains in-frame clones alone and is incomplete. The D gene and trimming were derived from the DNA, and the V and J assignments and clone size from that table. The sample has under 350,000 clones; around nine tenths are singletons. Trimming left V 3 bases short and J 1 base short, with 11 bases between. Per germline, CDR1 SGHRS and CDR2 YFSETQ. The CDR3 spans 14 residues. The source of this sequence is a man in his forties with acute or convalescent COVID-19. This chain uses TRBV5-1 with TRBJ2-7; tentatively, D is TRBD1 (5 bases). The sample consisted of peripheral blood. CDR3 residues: CASSSGKPSYEQYF. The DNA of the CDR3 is TGCGCCAGCAGCTCAGGGAAGCCTTCCTACGAGCAGTACTTC.